The 9 T cell receptor beta chains given below trace back to one sample, sequenced in a study of OX40 agonist ivuxolimab in advanced cancers. The data were produced by immunoSEQ multiplex PCR, yet TCRdb's version contains in-frame clones alone and is incomplete. There are about 93,000 clones in the sample; 90% to 95% occur only once, and roughly 2.8% lies in the top ten. The starting material was CD4+ or CD8+ T cells sorted from blood, obtained in a trial of the OX40 agonist ivuxolimab. Source of these receptors: an adult with an advanced solid tumor such as melanoma, head and neck, liver or kidney cancer.

V usage is TRBV7-6 and J usage is TRBJ1-3, with no clear D. This CDR3 spans 15 amino acids. Germline V CDR1 and CDR2: SGHVS, FNYEAQ. V dropped 5 bases and J dropped 2 bases, with 13 bases sitting between them. The CDR3 reads CASSPTASTGNTIYF. The CDR3 coding sequence is TGTGCCAGCAGCCCGACGGCTTCTACTGGAAACACCATATATTTT.

The chain uses TRBV6-5 and TRBJ2-1; 7 bases line up with TRBD1. This CDR3 has 13 residues. CDR1 is MNHEY, CDR2 SVGAGI, per germline. The trim removed 0 bases at V and 7 bases at J, leaving 0 bases unmatched. The CDR3 protein is CASSYSQGNEQFF. DNA of the CDR3: TGTGCCAGCAGTTACTCACAGGGGAATGAGCAGTTCTTC.

The V gene is TRBV4-1, the J gene TRBJ2-7; TRBD1 might be the D (5 bases). The CDR3 runs 14 residues. The V end was cut by 4 bases, the J end by 4 bases, with 14 bases between. Germline loops: CDR1 MGHRA, CDR2 YSYEKL. CDR3 region: CASSLRGGPYEQYF. In nucleotides, the CDR3 is TGCGCCAGCAGCCTTAGGGGCGGACCGTACGAGCAGTACTTC.

The J gene is TRBJ2-5, the V gene TRBV15; 7 bases match TRBD2. The CDR3 runs to 14 residues. The V gene end was trimmed by 5 bases and the J gene end by 2 bases; junction bases not matched to a gene: 5. Germline CDR1 reads LNHNV; CDR2 reads YYDKDF (reference sequence). The CDR3 loop is CATSLMGGQETQYF. The CDR3 DNA reads as TGTGCCACCAGCCTAATGGGGGGGCAAGAGACCCAGTACTTC.

CDR3 residues: CASSLVGENTIYF. In DNA, the CDR3 is TGTGCCAGCAGCTTAGTTGGGGAGAACACCATATATTTT. The J gene is TRBJ1-3, the V gene TRBV11-2; D is unresolved. Trimming cost V 1 base and J 7 bases, with 8 bases left between them. Germline CDR1 is SGHAT and CDR2 is FQNNGV. The CDR3 sequence is 13 residues long. The full variable domain, with the rest looked up from reference TRBV11-2 and TRBJ1-3, is EAGVAQSPRYKIIEKRQSVAFWCNPISGHATLYWYQQILGQGPKLLIQFQNNGVVDDSQLPKDRFSAERLKGVDSTLKIQPAKLEDSAVYLCASSLVGENTIYFGEGSWLTVV.

The chain couples TRBV27 to TRBJ1-2, with D uncertain. V was cut by 0 bases and J by 1 base, with 6 bases left in between. The CDR3 length is 14 residues. From germline, CDR1 is MNHEY and CDR2 SMNVEV (reference sequence). CDR3 DNA: TGTGCCAGCAGTTTATCTGGGGATAACTATGGCTACACCTTC. Encoded protein: CASSLSGDNYGYTF.

This clone was recorded once. The CDR3 DNA sequence: TGTGCCAGTAGTTTTTCCGGGACCGCGAACACTGAAGCTTTCTTT. As protein: CASSFSGTANTEAFF. The chain recombines TRBV19 with TRBJ1-1; weak D call: TRBD1 (5 bases). Germline V gene lookup returns CDR1 LNHDA and CDR2 SQIVND (reference sequence). The CDR3 has 15 amino acids. The germline V and J ends were trimmed by 5 bases and 1 base, with 14 bases remaining between them.

The chain recombines TRBV6-1 with TRBJ2-2, with TRBD2 identical over 7 bases. The CDR3 extends over 13 amino acids. V lost 11 bases to trimming and J lost 6 bases; unmatched junction nucleotides: 9. CDR1 and CDR2 (germline): MNHNS, SASEGT. Here the CDR3 DNA reads TGTGCCGGAAGATTAGCGGGCGCCGGGGAGCTGTTTTTT. This encodes CAGRLAGAGELFF.

Comments on this clone: The junction does not match germline at one end; this may be a read error. This chain links TRBV28 with TRBJ2-7; no reliable D call. This CDR3 region has 16 residues. Germline loops: CDR1 MDHEN, CDR2 SYDVKM. For the CDR3, the DNA is TGTGCCAGCAGCTTATCGTCCTCCGGCACCAGCTACGAGCAGTACTTC. This sequence encodes CASSLSSSGTSYEQYF.